A single sample gave rise to the 29 T cell receptor beta chains below, sequenced in a study of shared clonotypes between healthy human individuals. Profiled with immunoSEQ multiplex PCR; TCRdb holds only in-frame clones, not every one. The profile covers about 600,000 clones, with approximately 97% appearing a single time and 0.045% to 0.07% taken by the ten largest. The sequenced sample consisted of naive CD4+ T cells sorted from blood. This sample's subset: CD45RA+ positively selected. These receptors all stem from a woman in her twenties or thirties in good health.

V and J are TRBV27 and TRBJ1-1; D remains ambiguous. Looked up from germline, CDR1 is MNHEY and CDR2 is SMNVEV (reference sequence). V was trimmed by 0 bases and J by 0 bases, leaving 5 bases between them. The CDR3 runs 14 residues. The CDR3 DNA sequence: TGTGCCAGCAGTTTATCGGAGATGAACACTGAAGCTTTCTTT. This gives the protein CASSLSEMNTEAFF.

The chain is built from TRBV27 and TRBJ2-1, with a tentative D call TRBD2 (5 bases). CDR3 size: 15 residues. V was cut by 4 bases and J by 0 bases, with 10 bases left in between. Germline CDR1 is MNHEY and CDR2 is SMNVEV (reference sequence). CDR3: CASSYAGFSYNEQFF. CDR3 nucleotides: TGTGCCAGCAGTTACGCGGGCTTCTCCTACAATGAGCAGTTCTTC.

The chain uses TRBV11-2 and TRBJ2-5; 13 bases agree with TRBD2. The CDR3 length is 15 residues. Germline CDR1 is SGHAT and CDR2 is FQNNGV. The V and J ends lost 7 bases and 4 bases, in that order; junction bases with no gene match: 6. The CDR3 region is CASTQTSGRPETQYF. The CDR3 DNA reads TGTGCCAGCACCCAGACTAGCGGGAGGCCAGAGACCCAGTACTTC.

V usage is TRBV5-4 and J usage is TRBJ1-1; unclear D gene. The CDR3 has 14 amino acids. V dropped 1 base and J dropped 2 bases, with 9 bases sitting between them. The germline V gene has CDR1 SGHNT and CDR2 YYREEE (reference sequence). Here the CDR3 DNA reads TGTGCCAGCAGCTTGAAAACAGCTAACACTGAAGCTTTCTTT. It specifies CASSLKTANTEAFF.

The chain employs TRBV19 and TRBJ2-5; D is uncertain. Germline CDR1 LNHDA, CDR2 SQIVND (reference sequence). Trimming removed 6 bases from V and 5 bases from J, with 13 bases in between. This CDR3 has 13 amino acids. The CDR3 region is CASSSSSRETQYF. In DNA, the CDR3 is TGTGCCAGTAGCTCGTCGAGCCGCGAGACCCAGTACTTC.

The chain combines TRBV11-2 with TRBJ1-1; TRBD1 aligns across 8 bases. This CDR3 is 12 amino acids long. The junction had 9 bases not matched to a gene; V was cut back by 5 bases and J by 13 bases. Germline V lookup: CDR1 SGHAT, CDR2 FQNNGV. Written as DNA, the CDR3 is TGTGCCAGCAGCGAATACAGGGGGACCCTTTTCTTT. Translating it yields CASSEYRGTLFF.

This chain joins TRBV2 and TRBJ1-2; no clear D gene. V was clipped by 0 bases and J by 1 base, with 6 bases between them. Germline V lookup: CDR1 SNHLY, CDR2 FYNNEI. This CDR3 has 14 amino acids. In DNA, the CDR3 is TGTGCCAGCAGTGAAGCACCAGATAACTATGGCTACACCTTC. This codes for CASSEAPDNYGYTF.

The V and J genes are TRBV28 and TRBJ1-5; no definite D call. CDR1 is MDHEN, CDR2 SYDVKM, per germline. The CDR3 sequence is 13 residues long. V lost 6 bases to trimming and J lost 7 bases, with 13 bases between them. CDR3 sequence (DNA): TGTGCCAGCAGGGGGAGGGCTATGCAGCCCCAGCATTTT. It translates to CASRGRAMQPQHF.

This clone was counted once. The chain recombines TRBV9 with TRBJ2-1; 9 nucleotides line up with TRBD2. The CDR3 spans 16 residues. With V trimmed by 0 bases and J by 1 base, 2 bases remained unmatched. CDR1 is SGDLS, CDR2 YYNGEE, per germline. Here the CDR3 DNA reads TGTGCCAGCAGCGTAGCTAGCGGGATGTCCTACAATGAGCAGTTCTTC. As protein: CASSVASGMSYNEQFF. The full variable domain, with the rest looked up from reference TRBV9 and TRBJ2-1, is DSGVTQTPKHLITATGQRVTLRCSPRSGDLSVYWYQQSLDQGLQFLIQYYNGEERAKGNILERFSAQQFPDLHSELNLSSLELGDSALYFCASSVASGMSYNEQFFGPGTRLTVL.

The chain has TRBV28 and TRBJ2-7; 11 nucleotides match TRBD2. Germline CDR1 and CDR2: MDHEN and SYDVKM. The ends lost 2 bases at V and 7 bases at J; junction bases unmatched: 10. This CDR3 spans 16 amino acids. The CDR3 region is CASSLPVSGRVGEQYF. DNA for the CDR3: TGTGCCAGCAGTTTACCCGTTAGCGGGAGGGTAGGAGAGCAGTACTTC.

This rearrangement joins TRBV5-1 to TRBJ2-5; 10 bases fit TRBD2. The CDR3 covers 14 residues. V dropped 4 bases and J dropped 5; count of bases not matched to a gene: 5. Germline lookup yields CDR1 SGHRS and CDR2 YFSETQ. The CDR3 region is CASSQLAGSETQYF. CDR3 in DNA: TGCGCCAGCAGCCAACTAGCGGGAAGCGAGACCCAGTACTTC.

This chain links TRBV6-5 with TRBJ2-7, with D possibly TRBD2 on 6 matching bases. Between the trimmed V and J ends, which lost 6 bases and 0 bases, there was a span of 12 bases. Per the germline V gene, CDR1 is MNHEY and CDR2 is SVGAGI. The CDR3 is 14 residues long. The CDR3 region is CASRLSGHSYEQYF. The CDR3 nucleotides read TGTGCCAGCAGACTTAGCGGCCACTCCTACGAGCAGTACTTC.

The chain uses TRBV7-9 and TRBJ2-7; 7 bases are shared with TRBD1. CDR3 length equals 15 residues. Germline V lookup: CDR1 SEHNR, CDR2 FQNEAQ (reference sequence). With 2 bases clipped from V and 1 base from J, the junction kept 5 bases outside the gene matches. This chain's CDR3 is CASSLQGVSSYEQYF. The CDR3 nucleotides read TGTGCCAGCAGCTTACAGGGGGTTTCTTCCTACGAGCAGTACTTC.

V is TRBV28 and J is TRBJ2-1; the D gene is possibly TRBD2 (5 bases). Germline values: CDR1 MDHEN, CDR2 SYDVKM. The CDR3 sequence is 15 residues long. Trimming stripped 7 bases from V and 6 bases from J, with 19 bases between. The DNA for the CDR3 is TGTGCCAGCACGCCAACCAGCGGCCCCTTCAATGAGCAGTTCTTC. As protein: CASTPTSGPFNEQFF.

The J gene is TRBJ1-2, the V gene TRBV28; D remains ambiguous. Germline CDR1 MDHEN, CDR2 SYDVKM. Trimming left V 5 bases short and J 4 bases short, with 8 bases between. This CDR3 comprises 12 residues. The DNA of the CDR3 is TGTGCCAGCAGTATGGGTAGCTATGGCTACACCTTC. It codes for CASSMGSYGYTF.

The chain uses TRBV7-9 and TRBJ2-7; unclear D gene. Trimming pared 5 bases from V and 4 bases from J, leaving 3 bases between. The CDR3 covers 10 residues. CDR1 is SEHNR, CDR2 FQNEAQ, per germline (reference sequence). The CDR3 protein is CASSGYEQYF. The CDR3 bases are TGTGCCAGCAGCGGGTACGAGCAGTACTTC.

The V gene is TRBV7-2, the J gene TRBJ1-2, with D possibly being TRBD1 (5 bases). Germline CDR1 and CDR2: SGHTA and FQGNSA. V gave up 5 bases and J gave up 0 bases, with 10 bases separating them. This CDR3 contains 14 residues. The CDR3 coding sequence is TGTGCCAGCAGCCAAACAGGATCTAACTATGGCTACACCTTC. Amino acids: CASSQTGSNYGYTF.

The chain has TRBV15 and TRBJ2-7, with a tentative D call TRBD1 (6 bases). Trimming removed 0 bases at V and 3 bases at J, with 12 bases between. This CDR3 region has 15 residues. CDR1 is LNHNV, CDR2 YYDKDF, per germline (reference sequence). The CDR3 DNA reads TGTGCCACCAGCAGAGATAAGGGGGTAGTCTACGAGCAGTACTTC. Translation: CATSRDKGVVYEQYF.

The chain has TRBV19 and TRBJ1-1; D uncertain. Germline lookup yields CDR1 LNHDA and CDR2 SQIVND (reference sequence). Trimming took 6 bases from V and 11 from J, leaving 19 bases between them. This CDR3 comprises 13 residues. The chain's CDR3 is CASSLPDFGGAFF. The CDR3 bases are TGTGCCAGTAGCCTCCCAGATTTCGGTGGGGCTTTCTTT.

This chain connects TRBV28 to TRBJ2-3, with D possibly being TRBD2 (6 bases). The V end lost 5 bases, the J end lost 10 bases, and 13 bases lay between the germline ends. Germline CDR1 is MDHEN and CDR2 is SYDVKM. The length of the CDR3 is 12 residues. The CDR3 loop reads CASSPAGSAQYF. The DNA for the CDR3 is TGTGCCAGCAGTCCCGCGGGGAGTGCGCAGTATTTT.

This rearrangement joins TRBV27 to TRBJ2-5; D gene uncertain. Germline V CDR1 and CDR2: MNHEY, SMNVEV (reference sequence). This CDR3 region has 14 residues. Deletions cut 6 bases from V and 1 base from J, with 12 bases between. The CDR3 sequence is CASSPGRPQETQYF. In DNA, the CDR3 is TGTGCCAGCAGCCCCGGCAGGCCCCAAGAGACCCAGTACTTC.

CDR3: CASSNPAGRQETQYF. CDR3 bases: TGTGCCAGCAGTAACCCTGCGGGGAGGCAAGAGACCCAGTACTTC. The chain combines TRBV28 with TRBJ2-5, with D possibly TRBD2 on 6 matching bases. CDR1 and CDR2 from the germline V gene are MDHEN and SYDVKM. The CDR3 loop spans 15 amino acids. V lost 5 bases to trimming and J lost 2 bases, with 15 bases between them.

The gene calls are TRBV28 and TRBJ1-1, with D possibly matching TRBD1 (5 bases). The V and J ends lost 3 bases and 6 bases respectively, with 11 bases between them. Germline CDR1 reads MDHEN; CDR2 reads SYDVKM. The CDR3 extends over 13 amino acids. The CDR3 spells CASSFGGVPEAFF. The CDR3 nucleotides read TGTGCCAGCAGTTTCGGGGGGGTGCCTGAAGCTTTCTTT.

The chain employs TRBV4-2 and TRBJ1-2; possible D gene TRBD1, 5 bases. The CDR3 is 13 residues long. Trimming took off 3 bases at V and 6 bases at J, with 11 bases between the two ends. Looked up from germline, CDR1 is LGHNA and CDR2 is YNFKEQ. The CDR3: CASSHGRDHGYTF. For the CDR3, the DNA is TGTGCCAGCAGCCACGGCCGGGACCATGGCTACACCTTC.

The chain recombines TRBV5-6 with TRBJ2-7; D is ambiguous. V lost 4 bases and J lost 4, with 15 bases in between. This CDR3 is built from 14 residues. CDR1 is SGHDT, CDR2 YYEEEE, per germline. CDR3 loop: CASSLPGFEYEQYF. In DNA form, the CDR3 reads TGTGCCAGCAGCCTACCCGGGTTCGAGTACGAGCAGTACTTC.

The gene calls are TRBV6-6 and TRBJ2-7, with 11 positions matching TRBD1. V shed 6 bases, J shed 6 bases, and the junction held 4 bases outside the gene matches. The V gene's germline CDR1 is MNHNY and CDR2 SVGAGI (reference sequence). This CDR3 region has 13 residues. The CDR3 reads CASRRGTGGEQYF. The CDR3, as DNA: TGTGCCAGCAGACGAGGGACAGGGGGCGAGCAGTACTTC.

This clone appeared once. The chain employs TRBV10-3 and TRBJ1-5; 7 bases are a match to TRBD1. CDR3 length: 14 amino acids. Germline V CDR1 and CDR2: ENHRY, SYGVKD. The V gene end was trimmed by 5 bases and the J gene end by 3 bases; junction bases not matched to a gene: 4. For the CDR3, the DNA is TGTGCCATCAGTCAGGGACAGAACAATCAGCCCCAGCATTTT. Its protein is CAISQGQNNQPQHF.

The sample holds one count of this clone. V gene TRBV5-1 combines with J gene TRBJ1-1, with D unresolved. In germline, CDR1 is SGHRS, CDR2 YFSETQ. V was trimmed by 2 bases and J by 5 bases, leaving 10 bases between them. The CDR3 has 13 amino acids. CDR3 in amino acids: CASSFNLGTEAFF. In DNA form, the CDR3 reads TGCGCCAGCAGCTTCAACCTTGGGACTGAAGCTTTCTTT.

The CDR3, as DNA: TGCAGCGTTGAAGGGGACAGGGGGCTTTGGCAGTTCTTC. It is translated as CSVEGDRGLWQFF. V usage is TRBV29-1 and J usage is TRBJ2-1, with TRBD1 identical over 12 bases. Per the germline V gene, CDR1 is SQVTM and CDR2 is ANQGSEA. Trimming at V came to 1 base and at J to 12 bases, leaving 4 bases not matched to a gene. The CDR3 has 13 amino acids.